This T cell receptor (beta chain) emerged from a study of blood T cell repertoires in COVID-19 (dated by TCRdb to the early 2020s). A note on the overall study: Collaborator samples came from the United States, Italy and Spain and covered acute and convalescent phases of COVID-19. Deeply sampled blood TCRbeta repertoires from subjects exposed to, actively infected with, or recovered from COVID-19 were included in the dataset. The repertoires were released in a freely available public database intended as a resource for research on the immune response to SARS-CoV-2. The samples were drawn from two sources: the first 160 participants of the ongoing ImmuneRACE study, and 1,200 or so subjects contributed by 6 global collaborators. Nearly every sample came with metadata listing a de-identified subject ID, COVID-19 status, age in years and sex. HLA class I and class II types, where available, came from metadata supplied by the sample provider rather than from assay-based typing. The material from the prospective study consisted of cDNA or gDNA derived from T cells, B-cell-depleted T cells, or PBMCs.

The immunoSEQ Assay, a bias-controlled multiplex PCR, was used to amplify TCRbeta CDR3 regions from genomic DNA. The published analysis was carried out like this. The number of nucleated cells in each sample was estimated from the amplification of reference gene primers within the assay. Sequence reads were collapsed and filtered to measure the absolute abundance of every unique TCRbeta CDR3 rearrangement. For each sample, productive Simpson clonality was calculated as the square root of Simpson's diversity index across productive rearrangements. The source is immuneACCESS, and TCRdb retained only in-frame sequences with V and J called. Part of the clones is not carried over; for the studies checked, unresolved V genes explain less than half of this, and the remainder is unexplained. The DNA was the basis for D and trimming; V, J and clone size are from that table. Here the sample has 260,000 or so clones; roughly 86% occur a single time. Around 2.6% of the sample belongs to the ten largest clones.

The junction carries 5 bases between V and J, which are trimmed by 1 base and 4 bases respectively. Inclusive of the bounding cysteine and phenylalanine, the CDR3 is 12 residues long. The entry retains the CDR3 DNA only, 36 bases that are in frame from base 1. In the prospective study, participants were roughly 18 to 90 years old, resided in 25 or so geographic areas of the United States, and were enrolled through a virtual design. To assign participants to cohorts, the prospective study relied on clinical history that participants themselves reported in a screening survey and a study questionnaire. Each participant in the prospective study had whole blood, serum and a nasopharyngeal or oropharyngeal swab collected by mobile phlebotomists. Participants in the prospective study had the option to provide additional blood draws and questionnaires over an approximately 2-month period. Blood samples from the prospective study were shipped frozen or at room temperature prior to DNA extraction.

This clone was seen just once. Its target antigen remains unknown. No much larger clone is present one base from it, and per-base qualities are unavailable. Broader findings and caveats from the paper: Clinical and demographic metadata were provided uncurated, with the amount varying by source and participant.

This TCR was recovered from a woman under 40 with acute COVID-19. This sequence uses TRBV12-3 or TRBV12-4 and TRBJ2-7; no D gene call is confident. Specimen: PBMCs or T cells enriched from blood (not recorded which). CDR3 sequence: CASSLDTYEQYF. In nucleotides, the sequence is TGTGCCAGCAGTTTAGACACGTACGAGCAGTACTTC.